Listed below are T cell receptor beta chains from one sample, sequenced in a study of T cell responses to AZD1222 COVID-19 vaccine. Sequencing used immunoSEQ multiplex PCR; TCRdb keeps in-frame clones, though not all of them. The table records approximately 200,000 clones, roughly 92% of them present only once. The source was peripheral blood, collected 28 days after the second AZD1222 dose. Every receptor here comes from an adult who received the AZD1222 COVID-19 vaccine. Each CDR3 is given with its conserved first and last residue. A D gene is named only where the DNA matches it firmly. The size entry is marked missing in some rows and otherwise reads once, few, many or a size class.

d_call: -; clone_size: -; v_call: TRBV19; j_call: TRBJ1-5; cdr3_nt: TGTGCCAGTAGTATGGGACGGGGCAATCAGCCCCAGCATTTT; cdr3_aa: CASSMGRGNQPQHF
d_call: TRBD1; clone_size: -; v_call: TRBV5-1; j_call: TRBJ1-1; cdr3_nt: TGCGCCAGCAGCGCGGGACAGGCGGACACTGAAGCTTTCTTT; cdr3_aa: CASSAGQADTEAFF
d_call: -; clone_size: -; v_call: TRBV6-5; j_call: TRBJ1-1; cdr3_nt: TGTGCCAGCTTTTACCGCTCTGAAGCTTTCTTT; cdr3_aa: CASFYRSEAFF
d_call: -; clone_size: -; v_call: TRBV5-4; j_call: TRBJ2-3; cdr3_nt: TGTGCCAGCAGCTTAGGAGGGATCCTAGGGACAGATACGCAGTATTTT; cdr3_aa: CASSLGGILGTDTQYF
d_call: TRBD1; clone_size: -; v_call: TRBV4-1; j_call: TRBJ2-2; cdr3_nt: TGCGCCAGCAGCCAACAAACCGGGACAGGGGCCGGGGAGCTGTTTTTT; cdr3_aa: CASSQQTGTGAGELFF
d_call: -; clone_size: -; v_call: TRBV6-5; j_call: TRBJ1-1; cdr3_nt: TGTGCCAGCAGTTACTCGGGGATGAACACTGAAGCTTTCTTT; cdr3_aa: CASSYSGMNTEAFF
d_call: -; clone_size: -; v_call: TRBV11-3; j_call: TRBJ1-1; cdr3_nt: TGTGCCAGCAGCGCCCCGGGGTACACTGAAGCTTTCTTT; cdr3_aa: CASSAPGYTEAFF
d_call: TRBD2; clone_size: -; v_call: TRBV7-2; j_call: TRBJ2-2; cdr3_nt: TGTGCCAGCTCTCAGCGGGGTACCGGGGAGCTGTTTTTT; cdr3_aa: CASSQRGTGELFF
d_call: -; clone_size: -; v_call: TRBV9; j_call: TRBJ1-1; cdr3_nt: TGTGCCAGCAGCCCAAGCGGAGCGAACACTGAAGCTTTCTTT; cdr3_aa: CASSPSGANTEAFF
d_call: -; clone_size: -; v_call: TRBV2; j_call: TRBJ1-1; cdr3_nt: TGTGCCAGCAGTGAACGGGGGCACTCTGAAGCTTTCTTT; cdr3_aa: CASSERGHSEAFF
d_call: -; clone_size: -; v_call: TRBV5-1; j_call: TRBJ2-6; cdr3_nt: TGCGCCAGCAGCCTTTTGATCTCTGGGGCCAACGTCCTGACTTTC; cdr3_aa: CASSLLISGANVLTF
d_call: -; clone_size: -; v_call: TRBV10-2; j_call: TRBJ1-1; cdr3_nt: TGCGCCAGCAGTGAGGGACCTACCCGAGCTTTCTTT; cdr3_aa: CASSEGPTRAFF
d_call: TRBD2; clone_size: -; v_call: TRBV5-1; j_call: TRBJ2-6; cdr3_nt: TGCGCCAGCACCCTGGGGGGGACTGGGGCCAACGTCCTGACTTTC; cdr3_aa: CASTLGGTGANVLTF
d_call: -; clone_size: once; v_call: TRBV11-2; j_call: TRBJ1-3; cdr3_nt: TGTGCCAGCAGCCGAGGGGTACAGTCCGGAAACACCATATATTTT; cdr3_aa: CASSRGVQSGNTIYF
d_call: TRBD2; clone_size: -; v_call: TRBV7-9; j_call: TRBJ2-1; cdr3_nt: TGTGCCAGCAATGGACTAGCCCGGTCAAGCTCCTACAATGAGCAGTTCTTC; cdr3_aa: CASNGLARSSSYNEQFF
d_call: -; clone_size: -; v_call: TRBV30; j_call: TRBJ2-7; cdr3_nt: TGTGCCTGGACGGGAGACTACGAGCAGTACTTC; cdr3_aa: CAWTGDYEQYF
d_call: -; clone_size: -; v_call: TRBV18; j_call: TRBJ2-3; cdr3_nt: TGTGCCAGCTCACCATCGAGGAGCGGTACAGATACGCAGTATTTT; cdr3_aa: CASSPSRSGTDTQYF
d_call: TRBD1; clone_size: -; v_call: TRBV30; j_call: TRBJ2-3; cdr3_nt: TGTGCCTGGACTCCGGGACAGGGGGCTGCAGATACGCAGTATTTT; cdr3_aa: CAWTPGQGAADTQYF
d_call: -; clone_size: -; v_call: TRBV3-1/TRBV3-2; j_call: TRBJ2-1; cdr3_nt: TGTGCCAGCAGCCAAGTTGGGTGGAATGGGAACAATGAGCAGTTCTTC; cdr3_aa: CASSQVGWNGNNEQFF
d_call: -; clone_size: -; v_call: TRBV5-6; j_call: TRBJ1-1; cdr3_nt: TGTGCCAGCAGCTTACCCCGTTGGGACACTGAAGCTTTCTTT; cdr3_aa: CASSLPRWDTEAFF
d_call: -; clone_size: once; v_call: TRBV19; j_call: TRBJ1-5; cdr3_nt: TGTGCCAGTAGTATGGCCCAAACAGGGTATCAGCCCCAGCATTTT; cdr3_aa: CASSMAQTGYQPQHF
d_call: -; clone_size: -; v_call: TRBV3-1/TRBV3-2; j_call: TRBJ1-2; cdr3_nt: TGTGCCAGCAGCCAACAAGTACAGGGAGGGGGCTACACCTTC; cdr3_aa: CASSQQVQGGGYTF
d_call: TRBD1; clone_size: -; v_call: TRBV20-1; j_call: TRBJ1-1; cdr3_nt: TGCAGTGCCCGACAGGGTGAAGCTTTCTTT; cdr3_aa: CSARQGEAFF
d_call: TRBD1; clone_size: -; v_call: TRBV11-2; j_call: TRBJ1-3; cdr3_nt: TGTGCCAGCAGCTTAGGCAGGGGGGACTCTGGAAACACCATATATTTT; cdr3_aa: CASSLGRGDSGNTIYF
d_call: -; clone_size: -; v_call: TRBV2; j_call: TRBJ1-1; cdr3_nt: TGTGCCAGCAGTCCGAGACAGGCCAGCACTGAAGCTTTCTTT; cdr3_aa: CASSPRQASTEAFF
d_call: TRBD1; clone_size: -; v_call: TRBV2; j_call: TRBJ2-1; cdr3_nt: TGTGCCAGCAGTGGAGGGACAGCTACCAGACCGTTCTTC; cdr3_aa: CASSGGTATRPFF
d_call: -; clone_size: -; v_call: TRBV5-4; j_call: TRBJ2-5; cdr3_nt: TGTGCCAGCAGCCTGGGCCAAGAGACCCAGTACTTC; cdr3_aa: CASSLGQETQYF
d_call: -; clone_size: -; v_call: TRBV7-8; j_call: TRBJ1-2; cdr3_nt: TGTGCCAGCAGCCGAGGGACCGCCTATGGCTACACCTTC; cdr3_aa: CASSRGTAYGYTF
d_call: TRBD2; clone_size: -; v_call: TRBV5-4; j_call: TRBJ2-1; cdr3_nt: TGTGCCAGCAGCTTCTACCGGACTAGAGGTTCCTACAATGAGCAGTTCTTC; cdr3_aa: CASSFYRTRGSYNEQFF
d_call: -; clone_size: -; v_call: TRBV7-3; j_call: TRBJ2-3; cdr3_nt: TGTGCCAGCAGCTCGTTCAGGGCAGATACGCAGTATTTT; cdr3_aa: CASSSFRADTQYF
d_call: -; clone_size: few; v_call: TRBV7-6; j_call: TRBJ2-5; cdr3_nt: TGTGCCAGCAGCTTAGTAGGCGGCGGCGGCGGCGCTCCGAAGACCCAGTACTTC; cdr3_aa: CASSLVGGGGGAPKTQYF
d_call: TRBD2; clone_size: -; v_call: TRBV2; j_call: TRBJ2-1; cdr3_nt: TGTGCCAGCAGGCGGGGGGATGAGCAGTTCTTC; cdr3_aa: CASRRGDEQFF
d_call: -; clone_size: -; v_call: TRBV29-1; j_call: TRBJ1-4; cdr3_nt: TGCAGCGTTGCCCACCGGGCGGGTAATGAAAAACTGTTTTTT; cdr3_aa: CSVAHRAGNEKLFF
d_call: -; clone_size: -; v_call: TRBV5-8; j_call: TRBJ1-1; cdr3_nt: TGTGCCAGCAGCTTGGGGGGGTCTTTCACTGAAGCTTTCTTT; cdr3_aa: CASSLGGSFTEAFF
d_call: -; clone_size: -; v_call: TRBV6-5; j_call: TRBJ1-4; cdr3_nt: TGTGCCAGTACGGGACAAGCAACTAATGAAAAACTGTTTTTT; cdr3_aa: CASTGQATNEKLFF
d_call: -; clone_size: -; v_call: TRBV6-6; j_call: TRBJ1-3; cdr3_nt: TGTGCCAGCAGTTACGCCAGAAACACCATATATTTT; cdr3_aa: CASSYARNTIYF
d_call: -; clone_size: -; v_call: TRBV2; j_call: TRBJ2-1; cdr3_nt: TGTGCCAGCAGAGTGGAGGGGCTAGGGGATGAGCAGTTCTTC; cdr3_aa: CASRVEGLGDEQFF
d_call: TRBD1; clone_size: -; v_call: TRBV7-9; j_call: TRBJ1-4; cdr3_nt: TGTGCCAGCAGCCGACGGACAGGGGGCATATCAAGTGAAAAACTGTTTTTT; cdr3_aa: CASSRRTGGISSEKLFF
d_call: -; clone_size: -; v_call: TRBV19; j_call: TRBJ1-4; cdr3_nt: TGTGCCAGTTTGAGGGATGGGTCGGACAGTGGGGAAAAACTGTTTTTT; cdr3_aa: CASLRDGSDSGEKLFF
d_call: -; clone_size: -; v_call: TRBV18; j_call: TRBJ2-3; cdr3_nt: TGTGCCAGCTCCCCGAACCGGCGGGGAGGCACAGATACGCAGTATTTT; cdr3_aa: CASSPNRRGGTDTQYF
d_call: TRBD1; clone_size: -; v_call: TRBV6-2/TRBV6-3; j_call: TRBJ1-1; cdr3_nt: TGTGCCAGCAGTTACCCTCCGGGACAGGGATTCATGAACACTGAAGCTTTCTTT; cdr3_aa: CASSYPPGQGFMNTEAFF
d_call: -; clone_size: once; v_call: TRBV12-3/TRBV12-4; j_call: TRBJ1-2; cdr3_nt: TGTGCCAGCAGTTTAAGGACCGTCGGCTACACCTTC; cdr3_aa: CASSLRTVGYTF
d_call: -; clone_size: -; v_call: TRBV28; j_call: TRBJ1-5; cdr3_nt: TGTGCCCACAGCATCAGTAAGGGGATGGGACAGCCCCAGCATTTT; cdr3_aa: CAHSISKGMGQPQHF
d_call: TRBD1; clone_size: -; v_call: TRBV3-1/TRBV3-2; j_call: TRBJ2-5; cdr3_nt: TGTGCCAGCAGCCAAGATTACTGGACAGGAGGAATAGAGACCCAGTACTTC; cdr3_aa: CASSQDYWTGGIETQYF
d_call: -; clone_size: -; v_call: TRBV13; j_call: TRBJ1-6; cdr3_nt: TGTGCCAGCAGCTTAGTCCTCAGCAATTCACCCCTCCACTTT; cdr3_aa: CASSLVLSNSPLHF
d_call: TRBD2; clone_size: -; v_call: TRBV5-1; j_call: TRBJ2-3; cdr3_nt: TGCGCCAGCAGCTCGACGGGGGGGAATACGCAGTATTTT; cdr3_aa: CASSSTGGNTQYF
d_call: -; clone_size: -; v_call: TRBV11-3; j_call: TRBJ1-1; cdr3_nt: TGTGCCAGCAGCGTAGTCGGGGCAGGACCAGTGAACACTGAAGCTTTCTTT; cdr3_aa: CASSVVGAGPVNTEAFF
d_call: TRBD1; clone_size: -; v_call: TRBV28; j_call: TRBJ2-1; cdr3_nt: TGTGCCAGCAGTTCCCTAACAGGGGGCGCCTACAATGAGCAGTTCTTC; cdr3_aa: CASSSLTGGAYNEQFF
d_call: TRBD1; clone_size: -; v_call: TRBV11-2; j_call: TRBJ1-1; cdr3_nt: TGTGCCAGCAGCTTAGCAGGGGGCGCGAACACTGAAGCTTTCTTT; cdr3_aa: CASSLAGGANTEAFF
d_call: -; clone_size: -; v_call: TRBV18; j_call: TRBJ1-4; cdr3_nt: TGTGCCAGCTCACCGGGTTGGACTAATGAAAAACTGTTTTTT; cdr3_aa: CASSPGWTNEKLFF
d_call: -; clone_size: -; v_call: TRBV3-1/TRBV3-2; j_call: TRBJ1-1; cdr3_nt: TGTGCCAGCAGCCAAGCTCTTCGGGACACTGAAGCTTTCTTT; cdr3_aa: CASSQALRDTEAFF
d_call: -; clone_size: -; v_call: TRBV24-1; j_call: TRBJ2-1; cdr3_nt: TGTGCCACCAGTGATTTGAGGGGATCCAATGAGCAGTTCTTC; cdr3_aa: CATSDLRGSNEQFF
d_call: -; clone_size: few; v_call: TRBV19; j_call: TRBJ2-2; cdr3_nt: TGTGCCAGTAGGGAGCCGCCGGCCGGGGAGCTGTTTTTT; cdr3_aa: CASREPPAGELFF
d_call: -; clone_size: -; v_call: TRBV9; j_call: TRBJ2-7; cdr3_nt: TGTGCCAGCAACCACACCGGGACCTACTCCTACGAGCAGTACTTC; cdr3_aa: CASNHTGTYSYEQYF
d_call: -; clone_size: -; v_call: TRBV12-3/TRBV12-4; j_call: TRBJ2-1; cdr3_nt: TGTGCCAGCAGCGCGATCAATGAGCAGTTCTTC; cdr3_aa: CASSAINEQFF
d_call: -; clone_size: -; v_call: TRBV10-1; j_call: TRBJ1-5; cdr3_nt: TGCGCCAGCAGGGAAACAGGGAAGTTAGATCAGCCCCAGCATTTT; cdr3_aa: CASRETGKLDQPQHF
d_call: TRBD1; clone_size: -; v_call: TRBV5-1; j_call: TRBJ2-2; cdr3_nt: TGCGCCAGCGGCGGACAGGGGGAAGGCACCGGGGAGCTGTTTTTT; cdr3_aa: CASGGQGEGTGELFF
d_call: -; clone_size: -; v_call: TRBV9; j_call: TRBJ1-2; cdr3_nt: TGTGCCAGCAGCGTAGACCCCGGGCGGCTCTATGGCTACACCTTC; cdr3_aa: CASSVDPGRLYGYTF